A selection of T cell receptor beta chains follows, all from one sample in a study of control samples from healthy donors and cancer patients. The table came from immunoSEQ multiplex PCR; TCRdb's copy has only in-frame clones and leaves some out. Of about 20,000 clones in the sample, roughly nine tenths were seen once. The sequenced sample consisted of PBMCs. The receptors were sampled from a man aged 60 to 75 with head and neck cancer. Each CDR3 is given with its conserved first and last residue.

cdr3_length	v_call	j_call	cdr3_aa
14	TRBV4-1	TRBJ1-4	CASSFGGGGEKLFF
13	TRBV6-5	TRBJ2-3	CASSYPSTDTQYF
13	TRBV29-1	TRBJ1-3	CSVVEGSGNTIYF
11	TRBV20-1	TRBJ1-1	CSTREVTEAFF
14	TRBV5-1	TRBJ2-1	CASSFLAGANEQFF
14	TRBV4-1	TRBJ2-1	CASSLRTGDNEQFF
12	TRBV28	TRBJ2-7	CASQGGLNEQYF
14	TRBV5-4	TRBJ1-2	CASSLEGYGSGYTF
12	TRBV27	TRBJ1-4	CASRGKEEKLFF
13	TRBV6-1	TRBJ1-1	CASSDTSNTEAFF
15	TRBV3-1/TRBV3-2	TRBJ1-2	CASSQGPRSRDGYTF
14	TRBV15	TRBJ1-1	CATSRARPTGRAFF
15	TRBV6-1	TRBJ2-7	CASSEAGGQPEEQYF
18	TRBV5-1	TRBJ2-1	CASSLAPWGGGAYNEQFF
14	TRBV2	TRBJ1-1	CASRSPGVNTEAFF
18	TRBV3-1/TRBV3-2	TRBJ2-1	CASSNPGLAGGSHNEQFF
12	TRBV7-3	TRBJ2-7	CASNRVGYEQYF
12	TRBV27	TRBJ1-1	CASSLRGTEAFF
14	TRBV10-1	TRBJ2-7	CASSESGQGDEQYF
14	TRBV11-2	TRBJ2-1	CASSLVGGANEQFF
11	TRBV5-6	TRBJ2-5	CASSWRDTQYF
15	TRBV3-1/TRBV3-2	TRBJ1-1	CASSPRTVLNTEAFF
16	TRBV24-1	TRBJ2-3	CATSDPGTASTDTQYF
18	TRBV6-6	TRBJ2-1	CASSPLAFPHSSYNEQFF
14	TRBV27	TRBJ2-1	CASSFSGGYNEQFF